This T cell receptor beta chain was profiled in a study of T cell repertoires in cytomegalovirus infection. Study in general: Public TCR beta signatures indicated both CMV infection and matching HLA type.

The CDR3 sequence is 17 residues long. The J segment lost 2 bases and the V segment lost 5 bases, leaving 12 bases of the junction unmatched. TCRdb reprocessed the reads with MiXCR, giving one entry per CDR3 protein. The data show approximately 65,000 distinct CDR3 sequences, with just over 20% seen just once and 73% held by the top ten. With regard to this clonotype: Its antigen is undetermined.

Sequences were derived from CD8+ T cells from cultured PBMCs, sampled from culture after CMV antigen stimulation. This sequence originates from a human donor in good health (CMV status not recorded). Some clones in this sample may be carry-over from other donors' samples. The J gene is TRBJ1-5, the V gene TRBV12-3 or TRBV12-4, with 7 bases matching TRBD1. The CDR3 is CASSLPPTGPGNQPQHF. The DNA of the CDR3 is TGTGCCAGCAGTCTACCCCCGACAGGGCCAGGCAATCAGCCCCAGCATTTT.